This T cell receptor (beta chain) came from a study of beta chain features in type 1 diabetes. Study at large: On cell yields, gender and age, patients and healthy donors were similar. General study results and limits: Patients showed naive, central memory and Treg TCRB repertoires that appeared more similar than those of healthy donors.

Concerning this clone itself: Its target is unknown. This may stem from a read error, because a much larger clone lies one nucleotide away.

Germline CDR1 is SGHTA and CDR2 is FQGNSA. The CDR3 runs to 11 residues. V gave up 5 bases and J gave up 5 bases, with 6 bases separating them. cDNA synthesis used the whole RNA isolate, giving expressed TCRB sequences. Assay: immunoSEQ multiplex PCR; the TCRdb copy retains only in-frame clones and omits some. This table holds around 430,000 clones, roughly 30% found once. The sequenced material came from naive CD4+ T cells from blood. The TCR sequence derives from a man between 18 and 29 years old in good health. The genes are TRBV7-2 and TRBJ2-5; D ambiguous. The CDR3 sequence is CASSHGETQYF. In DNA, the CDR3 is TGTGCCAGCAGCCACGGGGAGACCCAGTACTTC. The variable domain in full, completed from reference TRBV7-2 and TRBJ2-5, reads GAGVSQSPSNKVTEKGKDVELRCDPISGHTALYWYRQSLGQGLEFLIYFQGNSAPDKSGLPSDRFSAERTGGSVSTLTIQRTQQEDSAVYLCASSHGETQYFGPGTRLLVL.